The T cell receptor (beta chain) under discussion was sequenced for a study of technical replicates of blood from a handful of donors. Clones were sequenced by immunoSEQ multiplex PCR, and TCRdb holds only the in-frame ones, with some missing. The sample shows about 60,000 clones, roughly 92% of them seen only once. The junction had 6 bases not matched to a gene; V was cut back by 4 bases and J by 7 bases. CDR1 is SGHNT, CDR2 YYREEE, per germline (reference sequence). CDR3 size: 16 residues. The source material was PBMCs. The receptor's source is a human donor in good health. Some clones in this sample may be carry-over from other donors' samples. The genes are TRBV5-4 and TRBJ1-6; 12 bases align to TRBD1. CDR3 amino acids: CASSRDRGLWNSPLHF. CDR3 nucleotide sequence: TGTGCCAGCAGCCGGGACAGGGGGCTGTGGAATTCACCCCTCCACTTT.